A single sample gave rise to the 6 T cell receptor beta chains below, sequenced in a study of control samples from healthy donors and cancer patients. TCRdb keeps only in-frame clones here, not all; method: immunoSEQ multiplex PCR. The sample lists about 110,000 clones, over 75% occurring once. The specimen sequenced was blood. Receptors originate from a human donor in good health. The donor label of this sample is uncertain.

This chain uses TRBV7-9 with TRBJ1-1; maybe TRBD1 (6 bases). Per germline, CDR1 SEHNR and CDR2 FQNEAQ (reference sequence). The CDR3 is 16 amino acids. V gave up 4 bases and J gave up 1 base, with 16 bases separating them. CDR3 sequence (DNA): TGTGCCAGCAGCTCGACACTGACAGGACAGAACACTGAAGCTTTCTTT. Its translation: CASSSTLTGQNTEAFF.

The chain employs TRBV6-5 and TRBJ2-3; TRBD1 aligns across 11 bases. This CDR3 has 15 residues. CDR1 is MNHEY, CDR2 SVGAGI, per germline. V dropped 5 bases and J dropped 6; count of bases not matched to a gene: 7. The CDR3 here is CASSQSGTGGDTQYF. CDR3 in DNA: TGTGCCAGCAGTCAATCCGGGACAGGGGGGGATACGCAGTATTTT.

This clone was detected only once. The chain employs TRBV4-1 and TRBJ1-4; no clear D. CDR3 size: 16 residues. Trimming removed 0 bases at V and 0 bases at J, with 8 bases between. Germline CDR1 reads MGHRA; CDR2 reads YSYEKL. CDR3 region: CASSQDTTTTNEKLFF. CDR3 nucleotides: TGCGCCAGCAGCCAAGATACCACCACAACTAATGAAAAACTGTTTTTT.

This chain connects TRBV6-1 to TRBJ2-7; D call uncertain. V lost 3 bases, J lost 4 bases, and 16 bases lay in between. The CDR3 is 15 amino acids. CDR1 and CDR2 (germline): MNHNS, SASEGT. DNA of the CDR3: TGTGCCAGCAGTGACCGGTCCCGGGTCGCGTACGAGCAGTACGTC. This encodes CASSDRSRVAYEQYV.

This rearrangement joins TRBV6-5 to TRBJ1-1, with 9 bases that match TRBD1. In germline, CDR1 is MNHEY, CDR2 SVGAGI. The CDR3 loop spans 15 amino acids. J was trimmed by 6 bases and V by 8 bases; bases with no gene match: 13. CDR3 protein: CASWGQGERSSEAFF. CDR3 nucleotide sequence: TGTGCCAGCTGGGGACAGGGCGAACGATCCTCTGAAGCTTTCTTT.

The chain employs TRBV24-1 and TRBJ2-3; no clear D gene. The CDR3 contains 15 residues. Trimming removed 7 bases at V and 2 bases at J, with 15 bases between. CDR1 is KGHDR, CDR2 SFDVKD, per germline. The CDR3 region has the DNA TGTGCCACCAGCGTCCCCGGGTTCTTCACAGATACGCAGTATTTT. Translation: CATSVPGFFTDTQYF.